These 17 T cell receptor beta chains share one sample of origin, sequenced in a study of blood T cells in healthy people across ages. A second PCR, run for about 7 to 11 cycles, used a sample-barcoded 5' primer plus a J-beta primer mix. TCRdb reprocessed the 5' RACE reads via MiXCR and lists one record per CDR3 protein. The sample lists 850,000 to 1,000,000 distinct CDR3 sequences; around 54% were seen once. Sequencing used blood. The receptors derive from a woman in her fifties or sixties in good health.

This clonotype was counted a few times. The chain uses TRBV12-3 or TRBV12-4 and TRBJ2-4; 7 positions agree with TRBD1. This CDR3 is built from 16 residues. The trim removed 6 bases at V and 2 bases at J, leaving 10 bases unmatched. The CDR3 DNA follows: TGTGCCAGCAGATCCGACAGGGAAACGACCAAAAACATTCAGTACTTC. It yields the protein CASRSDRETTKNIQYF.

The chain has TRBV6-1 and TRBJ2-1, with 8 bases lining up with TRBD2. Per the germline V gene, CDR1 is MNHNS and CDR2 is SASEGT. V was pared by 7 bases and J by 2 bases, with 10 bases of the junction left unmatched. The CDR3 consists of 16 residues. The CDR3 here is CASKGGGTRAYNEQFF. The CDR3 DNA is TGTGCCAGCAAAGGGGGAGGGACTAGGGCCTACAATGAGCAGTTCTTC.

There are a few counts of this clonotype. This chain joins TRBV12-3 or TRBV12-4 and TRBJ1-5; TRBD1 matches at 7 bases. V dropped 6 bases and J dropped 5; count of bases not matched to a gene: 7. The CDR3 consists of 14 residues. Written as DNA, the CDR3 is TGTGCCAGCAGCCTTACAGGGGTTCATCAGCCCCAGCATTTT. It yields the protein CASSLTGVHQPQHF.

The gene calls are TRBV4-1 and TRBJ2-4; D not certain. The V end was cut by 0 bases, the J end by 3 bases, with 9 bases between. The CDR3 has 15 amino acids. Per the germline V gene, CDR1 is MGHRA and CDR2 is YSYEKL. The CDR3 loop is CASSQEGSGKNIQYF. DNA for the CDR3: TGCGCCAGCAGCCAAGAAGGGTCTGGCAAAAACATTCAGTACTTC.

This rearrangement joins TRBV11-2 to TRBJ2-7; 8 bases are shared with TRBD1. CDR3 length: 15 residues. Germline values: CDR1 SGHAT, CDR2 FQNNGV. J lost 5 bases, V lost 3 bases, and 9 bases had no gene match. CDR3 coding DNA: TGTGCCAGCAGCTTGTCCCCAAGGACAGGGAACGAGCAGTACTTC. This translates into CASSLSPRTGNEQYF.

The gene calls are TRBV6-2 or TRBV6-3 and TRBJ2-1; tentative D call: TRBD2 (5 bases). Judging by the DNA end, TRBJ2-7 fits better; the J call may be wrong. The length of the CDR3 is 14 residues. Germline V gene lookup returns CDR1 MNHEY and CDR2 SVGEGT. The CDR3 region has the DNA TGTGCCAGCAGTTATCTCACCCAACGCGGGGAGCAGTACTTC. This codes for CASSYLTQRGEQYF.

This chain links TRBV6-2 or TRBV6-3 with TRBJ2-7; 8 bases match TRBD2. Per germline, CDR1 MNHEY and CDR2 SVGEGT. Trimming at V came to 6 bases and at J to 3 bases, leaving 7 bases not matched to a gene. The CDR3 has 14 amino acids. The CDR3 nucleotides read TGTGCCAGCAGATTAGCGGGACCCATCTACGAGCAGTACTTC. As protein: CASRLAGPIYEQYF.

This chain uses TRBV7-2 with TRBJ2-2; D call uncertain. The CDR3 has 15 amino acids. Deletions cut 5 bases from V and 1 base from J, with 11 bases between. Germline V gives CDR1 SGHTA, CDR2 FQGNSA. The CDR3 nucleotides are TGTGCCAGCAGCAGCGTGGGGTGGAACACCGGGGAGCTGTTTTTT. This sequence encodes CASSSVGWNTGELFF.

The V and J genes are TRBV20-1 and TRBJ2-7; 9 bases are shared with TRBD1. This CDR3 is 14 amino acids long. Trimming at V came to 0 bases and at J to 6 bases, leaving 6 bases not matched to a gene. Germline assignment: CDR1 DFQATT and CDR2 SNEGSKA (reference sequence). CDR3 loop: CSAREGTGWAEQYF. The CDR3 DNA sequence: TGCAGTGCTAGAGAGGGGACAGGGTGGGCCGAGCAGTACTTC.

V gene TRBV21-1 combines with J gene TRBJ1-2; the D segment call TRBD1 is taken from the table without a DNA check. TRBV21-1 is a pseudogene. This CDR3 has 19 residues. CDR3 amino acids: CASSKPRAGQVGPNYGYTF. CDR3 nucleotide sequence: TGTGCCAGCAGCAAACCAAGGGCGGGACAGGTAGGACCCAACTATGGCTACACCTTC.

This chain connects TRBV20-1 to TRBJ2-5; 9 bases line up with TRBD1. The J call may be in error: the DNA end matches TRBJ2-4 better. This CDR3 has 13 residues. CDR1 DFQATT and CDR2 SNEGSKA come from the germline V gene (reference sequence). CDR3 DNA: TGCAGTGCTGGGGGGGGACAGGGTGACATTCAGTACTTC. Protein: CSAGGGQGDIQYF.

About this clonotype: Germline is not matched at one junction end, which may reflect a read error. The chain couples TRBV6-5 to TRBJ1-2; D call uncertain. The germline V gene encodes CDR1 MNHEY and CDR2 SVGAGI. CDR3 size: 12 residues. The CDR3 sequence is CAGSLVGHGYTF. The DNA for the CDR3 is TGTGCCGGCAGCCTCGTAGGGCATGGCTACACCTTC.

The sample holds a few counts of this clonotype. The CDR3 DNA reads TGCGCCAGCAGCCAAGAAAGTGGTAGGAACACTGAAGCTTTCTTT. Translation gives CASSQESGRNTEAFF. J is TRBJ1-1 and V is TRBV4-3, with no clear D. The CDR3 consists of 15 residues. V was pared by 0 bases and J by 1 base, with 9 bases between. Looked up from germline, CDR1 is LGHNA and CDR2 is YSLEER.

This clonotype has just a few counts. The chain carries TRBV20-1 and TRBJ2-4, with a weak D call TRBD1 (7 bases). CDR1 DFQATT and CDR2 SNEGSKA come from the germline V gene (reference sequence). Trimming shortened V by 6 bases and J by 4 bases, and 16 bases separated the two germline ends. The length of the CDR3 is 14 residues. The CDR3 region is CSAVDRRDKNIQYF. DNA for the CDR3: TGCAGTGCCGTGGACAGGAGGGATAAAAACATTCAGTACTTC.

The chain has TRBV15 and TRBJ2-7; perhaps TRBD1 as D (6 bases). This CDR3 has 15 amino acids. V was shortened by 1 base and J by 6 bases, with 16 bases between the two germline ends. Per the germline V gene, CDR1 is LNHNV and CDR2 is YYDKDF (reference sequence). The CDR3 coding sequence is TGTGCCACCAGCAGAGTTAGGCAGGGGAGTACCGAGCAGTACTTC. This sequence encodes CATSRVRQGSTEQYF. The full variable domain, rest sourced from reference TRBV15 and TRBJ2-7, is DAMVIQNPRYQVTQFGKPVTLSCSQTLNHNVMYWYQQKSSQAPKLLFHYYDKDFNNEADTPDNFQSRRPNTSFCFLDIRSPGLGDTAMYLCATSRVRQGSTEQYFGPGTRLTVT.

The table lists this clonotype with a few counts. This chain links TRBV7-2 with TRBJ2-6, with 7 bases identical to TRBD1. This CDR3 region has 18 residues. J was trimmed by 0 bases and V by 4 bases; bases with no gene match: 9. Per the germline V gene, CDR1 is SGHTA and CDR2 is FQGNSA. The CDR3 reads CASSSRDSLLSGANVLTF. The CDR3 DNA is TGTGCCAGCAGCTCCCGGGACAGCTTACTCTCTGGGGCCAACGTCCTGACTTTC.

In this sample, this clonotype turned up a few times. The CDR3 loop reads CASSYGGIYEQYF. The CDR3 bases are TGTGCCAGCAGTTACGGGGGCATCTACGAGCAGTACTTC. The V call is TRBV6-2 or TRBV6-3, the J call TRBJ2-7; D may be TRBD1 (6 bases). The CDR3 is 13 residues long. The germline V and J ends were trimmed by 2 bases and 3 bases, with 8 bases remaining between them. Germline CDR1 is MNHEY and CDR2 is SVGEGT.